This record looks at one T cell receptor (beta chain) sequence and its context. What it binds is not known. The data originate from a study of cytomegalovirus exposure and HLA in healthy donors. Study outcomes and limitations: While the bulk of TCR sequences proved rare, some public TCRs turned up in many donors. Reportedly, cytomegalovirus status was diagnosed with high sensitivity and specificity.

These donors, healthy bone marrow donors, were studied. PCR involved 60 Vbeta and 13 Jbeta primers. The table came from immunoSEQ multiplex PCR; TCRdb's copy has only in-frame clones and leaves some out. This sample carries around 150,000 clones, with roughly 1.3% going to the ten biggest clones. Germline V gene lookup returns CDR1 SGHRS and CDR2 YFSETQ. The CDR3 has 12 amino acids. V gave up 1 base and J gave up 7 bases, with 6 bases separating them. This receptor was taken from a woman aged 55-69 years in good health and CMV-seronegative. The specimen sequenced was PBMCs. The rearrangement uses TRBV5-1 and TRBJ1-5; unclear D gene. Here the CDR3 DNA reads TGCGCCAGCAGCTTGAACGGGCAGCCCCAGCATTTT. Protein product: CASSLNGQPQHF.